These 5 T cell receptor beta chains share one sample of origin, sequenced in a study of breast tumors, draining lymph nodes, adjacent tissues. Samples came from axillary lymph nodes draining the breast cancer. MiXCR, applied by TCRdb to the multiplex PCR reads, yields one record per CDR3 protein. The sample lists 120,000 or so distinct CDR3 sequences, just under 20% occurring once. Sequenced material: axillary lymph node tissue. These receptors all stem from a female donor with breast cancer. Some clones in this sample may be carry-over from other donors' samples.

At least ten counts were recorded for this clonotype. This chain connects TRBV20-1 to TRBJ2-1; TRBD2 agrees at 9 bases. CDR1 and CDR2 (germline): DFQATT, SNEGSKA (reference sequence). J was trimmed by 9 bases and V by 4 bases; bases with no gene match: 10. The CDR3 covers 14 residues. CDR3 loop: CSATSSGAWGEQFF. The CDR3 coding sequence is TGCAGTGCTACCTCTAGCGGGGCCTGGGGTGAGCAGTTCTTC.

The rearrangement links TRBV7-8 to TRBJ1-1, with D unresolved. Trimming removed 4 bases at V and 7 bases at J, with 13 bases between. Germline CDR1 and CDR2: SGHVS and FQNEAQ. This CDR3 has 13 amino acids. CDR3 nucleotides: TGTGCCAGCAGCTCGCGCAGCGATGGTGAAGCTTTCTTT. Protein sequence: CASSSRSDGEAFF.

This clonotype was found many times. This CDR3 reads CASSPPSSRGFQYF. The CDR3 bases are TGTGCCAGCTCACCACCGTCGTCGCGGGGGTTCCAGTACTTC. The V gene is TRBV18, the J gene TRBJ2-5; 7 bases are a match to TRBD2. Looked up from germline, CDR1 is KGHSH and CDR2 is LQKENI. The CDR3 runs 14 residues. After removal of 0 bases from V and 10 bases from J, the junction contained 8 bases not matched to a gene. Filled out from reference TRBV18 and TRBJ2-5, the complete variable domain reads NAGVMQNPRHLVRRRGQEARLRCSPMKGHSHVYWYRQLPEEGLKFMVYLQKENIIDESGMPKERFSAEFPKEGPSILRIQQVVRGDSAAYFCASSPPSSRGFQYFGPGTRLLVL.

Note on this clonotype: Possible read error: a much larger clone is one base away. The J gene is TRBJ1-5, the V gene TRBV19, with D perhaps TRBD1 (5 bases). Germline V gives CDR1 LNHDA, CDR2 SQIVND (reference sequence). The CDR3 contains 13 residues. The V and J ends lost 3 bases and 5 bases respectively, with 8 bases between them. The CDR3 sequence is CASSIGHDQPQHF. CDR3 nucleotides: TGTGCCAGTAGTATTGGACACGATCAGCCCCAGCATTTT.

In this sample, this clonotype turned up many times. This rearrangement joins TRBV14 to TRBJ2-3; D is perhaps TRBD2 (6 bases). Germline CDR1 and CDR2: SGHDN and FVKESK. This CDR3 comprises 17 residues. The V end lost 2 bases, the J end lost 0 bases, and 15 bases lay between the germline ends. The CDR3 is CASSQQRTKTSTDTQYF. Written as DNA, the CDR3 is TGTGCCAGCAGCCAACAGAGGACTAAAACCAGCACAGATACGCAGTATTTT.